These 4 T cell receptor beta chains came from one sample sequenced in a study of T cells in Graves' hyperthyroidism and ophthalmopathy. The investigators amplified TCR beta CDR3 regions from RNA transcripts. HTBI primers drove first-round RT-PCR of the TCR CDR3. TCRdb re-called the multiplex PCR reads with MiXCR, one entry per CDR3 protein. In the table there are 600,000 or so distinct CDR3 sequences, over 12% of which are singletons. Sequencing was carried out using blood. The receptors come from a woman between 18 and 29 years old with Graves' ophthalmopathy.

This clonotype was counted between two and nine times. The gene calls are TRBV6-1 and TRBJ2-3, with 7 positions matching TRBD2. Germline V gene lookup returns CDR1 MNHNS and CDR2 SASEGT. The V and J ends lost 8 bases and 6 bases, in that order; junction bases with no gene match: 17. This CDR3 contains 16 residues. DNA of the CDR3: TGTGCCAGCGGTTTCCCTGGGGACGGGAGGTCGGATACGCAGTATTTT. This gives the protein CASGFPGDGRSDTQYF.

This clonotype was observed many times. The chain couples TRBV25-1 to TRBJ1-2; no clear D gene. From germline, CDR1 is MGHDK and CDR2 SYGVNS. The CDR3 spans 17 residues. V shed 1 base and J shed 0 bases, with 15 bases lying between them. The CDR3 region has the DNA TGTGCCAGCAGTGAATTGGGGTCTGTTGGTACTAACTATGGCTACACCTTC. This sequence encodes CASSELGSVGTNYGYTF.

This clonotype was counted many times. The rearrangement uses TRBV7-2 and TRBJ2-7; either TRBD1 or TRBD2 may fit D (5 bases each). Germline assignment: CDR1 SGHTA and CDR2 FQGNSA. With 5 bases removed from V and 2 bases from J, the gap between germline ends came to 13 bases. The CDR3 runs 14 residues. CDR3 region: CASSRGGGTYEQYF. The CDR3 nucleotides read TGTGCCAGCAGCCGGGGTGGGGGTACCTACGAGCAGTACTTC.

The table lists this clonotype with many counts. The rearrangement uses TRBV5-5 and TRBJ2-7, with D unresolved. In germline, CDR1 is SGHKS, CDR2 YYEKEE (reference sequence). The V gene lost 6 bases and the J gene lost 2 bases, with 6 bases spanning the gap. This CDR3 is built from 11 residues. CDR3 in amino acids: CASTRPYEQYF. The CDR3 DNA sequence: TGTGCCAGCACCCGACCCTACGAGCAGTACTTC.